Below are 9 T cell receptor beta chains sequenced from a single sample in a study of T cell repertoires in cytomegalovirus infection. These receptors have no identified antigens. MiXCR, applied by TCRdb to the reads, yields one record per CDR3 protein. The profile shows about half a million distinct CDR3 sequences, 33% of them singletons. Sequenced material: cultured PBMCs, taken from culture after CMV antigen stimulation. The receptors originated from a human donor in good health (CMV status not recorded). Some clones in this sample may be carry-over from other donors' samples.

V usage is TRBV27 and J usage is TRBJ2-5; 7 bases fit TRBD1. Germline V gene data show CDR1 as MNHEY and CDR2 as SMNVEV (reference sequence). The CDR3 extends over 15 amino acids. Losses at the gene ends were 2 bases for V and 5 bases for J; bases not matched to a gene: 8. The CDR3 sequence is CASSLLGQDWETQYF. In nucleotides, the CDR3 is TGTGCCAGCAGTTTACTAGGACAGGATTGGGAGACCCAGTACTTC.

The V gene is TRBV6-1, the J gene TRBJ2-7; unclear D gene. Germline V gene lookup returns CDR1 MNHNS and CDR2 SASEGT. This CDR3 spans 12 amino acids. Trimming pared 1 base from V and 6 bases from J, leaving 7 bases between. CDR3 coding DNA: TGTGCCAGCAGTGAAGGATCGGGCGAGCAGTACTTC. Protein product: CASSEGSGEQYF.

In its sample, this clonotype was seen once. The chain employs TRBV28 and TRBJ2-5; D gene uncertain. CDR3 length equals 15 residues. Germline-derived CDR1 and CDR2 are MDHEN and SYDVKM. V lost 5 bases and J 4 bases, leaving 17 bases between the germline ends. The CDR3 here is CASSRVGPRGETQYF. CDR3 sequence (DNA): TGTGCCAGCAGTCGTGTAGGCCCCCGTGGAGAGACCCAGTACTTC.

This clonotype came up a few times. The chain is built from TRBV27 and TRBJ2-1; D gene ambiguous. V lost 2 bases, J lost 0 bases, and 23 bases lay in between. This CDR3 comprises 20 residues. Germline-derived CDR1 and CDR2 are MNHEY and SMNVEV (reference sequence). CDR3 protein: CASSLAQAGGRKSSYNEQFF. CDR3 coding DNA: TGTGCCAGCAGTTTAGCCCAAGCAGGTGGAAGAAAGAGCTCCTACAATGAGCAGTTCTTC.

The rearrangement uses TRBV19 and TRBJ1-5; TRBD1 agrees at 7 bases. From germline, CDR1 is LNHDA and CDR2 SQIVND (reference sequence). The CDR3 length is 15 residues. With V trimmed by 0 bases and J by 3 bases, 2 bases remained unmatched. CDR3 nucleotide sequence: TGTGCCAGTAGTATAGATGGGACAGACAATCAGCCCCAGCATTTT. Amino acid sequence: CASSIDGTDNQPQHF.

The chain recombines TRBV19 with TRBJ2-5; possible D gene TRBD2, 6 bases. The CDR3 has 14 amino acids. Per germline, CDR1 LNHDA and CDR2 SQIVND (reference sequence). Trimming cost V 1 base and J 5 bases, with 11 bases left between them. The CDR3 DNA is TGTGCCAGTAGTATAGTGGAGGGAGAGGAGACCCAGTACTTC. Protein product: CASSIVEGEETQYF.

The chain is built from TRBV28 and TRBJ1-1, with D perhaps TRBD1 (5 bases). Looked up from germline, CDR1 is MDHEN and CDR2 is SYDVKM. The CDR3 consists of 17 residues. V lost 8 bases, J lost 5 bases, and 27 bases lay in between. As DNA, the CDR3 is TGTGCCAGCCACATCCGGGCGGGGGTCGGTGGGGGGACTGAAGCTTTCTTT. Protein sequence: CASHIRAGVGGGTEAFF.

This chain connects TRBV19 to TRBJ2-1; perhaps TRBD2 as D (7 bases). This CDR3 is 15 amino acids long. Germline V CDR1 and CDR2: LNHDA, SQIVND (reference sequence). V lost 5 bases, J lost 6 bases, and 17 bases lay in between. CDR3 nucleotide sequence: TGTGCCAGTAGTTGGGGGCGCGGGGGTGGCAATGAGCAGTTCTTC. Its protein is CASSWGRGGGNEQFF.

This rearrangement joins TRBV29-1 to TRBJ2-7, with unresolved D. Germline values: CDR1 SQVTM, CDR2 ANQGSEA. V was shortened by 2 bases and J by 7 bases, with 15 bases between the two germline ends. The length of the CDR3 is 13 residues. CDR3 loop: CSVETKNSREQYF. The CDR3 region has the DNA TGCAGCGTTGAAACGAAAAACTCCAGGGAGCAGTACTTC.